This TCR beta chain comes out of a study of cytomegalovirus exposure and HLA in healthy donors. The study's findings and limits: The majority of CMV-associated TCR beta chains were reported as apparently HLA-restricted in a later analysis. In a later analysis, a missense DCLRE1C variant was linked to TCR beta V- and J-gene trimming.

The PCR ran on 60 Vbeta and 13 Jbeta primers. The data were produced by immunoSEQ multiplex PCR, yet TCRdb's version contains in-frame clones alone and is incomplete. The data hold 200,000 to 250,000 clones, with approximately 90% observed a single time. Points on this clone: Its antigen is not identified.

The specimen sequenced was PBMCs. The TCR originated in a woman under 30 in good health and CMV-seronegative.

The CDR3 nucleotides are TGCAGCGTTGGGACAGGGGGCGCGTACGAGCAGTACTTC. Translating gives CSVGTGGAYEQYF. The J gene is TRBJ2-7, the V gene TRBV29-1; TRBD1 agrees at 11 bases. The CDR3 extends over 13 amino acids. J was trimmed by 4 bases and V by 4 bases; bases with no gene match: 3. CDR1 SQVTM and CDR2 ANQGSEA come from the germline V gene.